This T cell receptor beta chain came from a study of radiation and T cells in renal cell carcinoma. Study-wide findings and caveats: In blood, top tumor clones expanded by 2 weeks, shrinking by 4.

Described time point: blood 2 weeks post-SBRT. Treatment denoted: 15 Gy SBRT to primary tumor, nephrectomy 4 weeks later. Radiation-treated patients gave blood at baseline, week 2 and week 4. Germline V gene lookup returns CDR1 MNHEY and CDR2 SVGAGI. This CDR3 is 14 amino acids long. The germline V and J ends were trimmed by 2 bases and 4 bases, with 10 bases remaining between them. TCRdb keeps only in-frame clones here, not all; method: immunoSEQ multiplex PCR. The table has 100,000 to 150,000 clones, about four fifths seen once. For this clone: Its antigen is as yet unknown.

Sequences were derived from blood, sampled from a patient whose treatment included radiotherapy and nephrectomy. The gene calls are TRBV6-5 and TRBJ2-3; D uncertain. The sequence came from a man in his forties or fifties with renal cell carcinoma. In DNA form, the CDR3 reads TGTGCCAGCAGTTACGGTAGGGAAGCAGATACGCAGTATTTT. This sequence encodes CASSYGREADTQYF.